These 26 T cell receptor beta chains came from one sample sequenced in a study of T-cell reconstitution after alpha-beta-depleted transplantation in children. Unique molecular identifiers featured in how the TCRbeta library was prepared. TCRdb re-derived calls from the PCR reads in MiXCR, one entry per CDR3 protein. Of 700,000 to 850,000 distinct CDR3 sequences listed, 15% to 20% are singletons. The source material was PBMCs, mostly from graft donor cells, sampled 360 days after TCRalphabeta/CD19-depleted stem cell transplant. The receptors come from a male patient between 5 and 17 years old who had a stem cell transplant for acute lymphoblastic leukemia, so the T cells may come from the graft donor.

The V gene is TRBV3-1, the J gene TRBJ2-7; the D gene is possibly TRBD2 (6 bases). This CDR3 has 15 residues. V shed 2 bases and J shed 3 bases, with 14 bases lying between them. CDR1 and CDR2 (germline): LGHDT, YNNKEL (reference sequence). The CDR3 here is CASSQSGLGIYEQYF. In DNA form, the CDR3 reads TGTGCCAGCAGCCAAAGCGGGTTAGGGATCTACGAGCAGTACTTC.

This clonotype was observed a few times. The J gene is TRBJ2-2, the V gene TRBV27; the D gene could be TRBD1 or TRBD2 (5 bases each). Deletions cut 2 bases from V and 3 bases from J, with 10 bases between. The germline V gene has CDR1 MNHEY and CDR2 SMNVEV (reference sequence). The CDR3 is 15 amino acids. This CDR3 reads CASSLGGRHTGELFF. In DNA, the CDR3 is TGTGCCAGCAGTTTAGGGGGACGGCACACCGGGGAGCTGTTTTTT.

This clonotype turned up a few times. V and J are TRBV5-1 and TRBJ2-2; D is possibly TRBD1 (5 bases). The V gene's germline CDR1 is SGHRS and CDR2 YFSETQ. Trimming removed 2 bases from V and 0 bases from J, with 11 bases in between. The CDR3 totals 16 residues. CDR3 protein: CASSFVRGTNTGELFF. In DNA, the CDR3 is TGCGCCAGCAGCTTTGTTAGGGGTACGAACACCGGGGAGCTGTTTTTT.

This clonotype has more than one count but fewer than ten. V usage is TRBV27 and J usage is TRBJ2-2, with TRBD2 matching 13 bases. Germline assignment: CDR1 MNHEY and CDR2 SMNVEV (reference sequence). The CDR3 extends over 16 amino acids. V gave up 5 bases and J gave up 9 bases; unmatched junction bases: 9. The CDR3 sequence: CASSGLAGAFPRELFF. In nucleotides, the CDR3 is TGTGCCAGCAGTGGACTAGCGGGAGCCTTCCCCCGGGAGCTGTTTTTT.

The V call is TRBV24-1, the J call TRBJ1-2; D not certain. There are 13 residues in the CDR3. V lost 5 bases and J 0 bases, leaving 6 bases between the germline ends. Germline loops: CDR1 KGHDR, CDR2 SFDVKD. The CDR3, as DNA: TGTGCCACCAGTGGGACTGCTAACTATGGCTACACCTTC. Translation: CATSGTANYGYTF.

The V gene is TRBV7-3, the J gene TRBJ1-2; 8 nucleotides agree with TRBD1. This CDR3 region has 15 residues. Germline values: CDR1 SGHTA, CDR2 FQGTGA. The V segment lost 1 base and the J segment 3 bases; nucleotides outside the gene matches: 4. DNA for the CDR3: TGTGCCAGCAGCTTAAGACAGGGGAGTTACTATGGCTACACCTTC. This translates into CASSLRQGSYYGYTF.

The V and J genes are TRBV4-2 and TRBJ1-1, with D uncertain. The V end was cut by 4 bases, the J end by 13 bases, with 37 bases between. The CDR3 sequence is 19 residues long. Germline V gene lookup returns CDR1 LGHNA and CDR2 YNFKEQ. The CDR3 DNA is TGTGCCAGCAGCCCTATCAGAGGGCCTCAAGTAGGGCGAAGGGTTAGGGTTTTCTTT. Translation gives CASSPIRGPQVGRRVRVFF.

This clonotype was picked up a small number of times. This sequence joins TRBV5-6 and TRBJ2-1; no firm D call. Trimming shortened V by 0 bases and J by 10 bases, and 17 bases separated the two germline ends. In germline, CDR1 is SGHDT, CDR2 YYEEEE. The CDR3 loop spans 15 amino acids. CDR3 residues: CASSLAVTLRVEQFF. In DNA, the CDR3 is TGTGCCAGCAGCTTGGCCGTAACGCTAAGGGTGGAGCAGTTCTTC.

The chain uses TRBV12-3 or TRBV12-4 and TRBJ1-5, with D unclear. The CDR3 length is 15 residues. The ends were cut back, 7 bases at V and 2 bases at J, with 15 bases in the middle. The CDR3 here is CASNQGRRGNQPQHF. The CDR3, as DNA: TGTGCCAGCAACCAAGGCCGGAGGGGCAATCAGCCCCAGCATTTT.

This clonotype was detected only a few times. V gene TRBV7-9 combines with J gene TRBJ1-1; weak D call: TRBD1 (5 bases). The CDR3 runs to 15 residues. Trimming removed 5 bases at V and 0 bases at J, with 13 bases between. Germline CDR1 is SEHNR and CDR2 is FQNEAQ (reference sequence). Here the CDR3 DNA reads TGTGCCAGCAGCCCTCCAGGGTGGGTGAACACTGAAGCTTTCTTT. The encoded protein is CASSPPGWVNTEAFF.

This sequence joins TRBV14 and TRBJ2-1, with TRBD2 as a possible D gene (6 bases). This CDR3 comprises 16 residues. V was trimmed by 4 bases and J by 0 bases, leaving 13 bases between them. In germline, CDR1 is SGHDN, CDR2 FVKESK. CDR3 bases: TGTGCCAGCAGCCCCCTAGCGAAGAGCTCCTACAATGAGCAGTTCTTC. Protein product: CASSPLAKSSYNEQFF.

Regarding this clonotype: Germline is not matched at one junction end, which may reflect a read error. The J gene is TRBJ2-3, the V gene TRBV5-1, with D possibly being TRBD2 (6 bases). Germline V gene lookup returns CDR1 SGHRS and CDR2 YFSETQ. The CDR3 is 15 residues long. The chain's CDR3 is CVSSFWRGGTDTQYF. In nucleotides, the CDR3 is TGCGTCAGCAGCTTCTGGCGGGGCGGGACAGATACGCAGTATTTT. The variable domain in full, completed from reference TRBV5-1 and TRBJ2-3, reads KAGVTQTPRYLIKTRGQQVTLSCSPISGHRSVSWYQQTPGQGLQFLFEYFSETQRNKGNFPGRFSGRQFSNSRSEMNVSTLELGDSALYLCVSSFWRGGTDTQYFGPGTRLTVL.

This clonotype was counted only a few times. The J gene is TRBJ1-3, the V gene TRBV7-2; D uncertain. With 5 bases removed from V and 4 bases from J, the gap between germline ends came to 9 bases. Germline V gives CDR1 SGHTA, CDR2 FQGNSA. This CDR3 comprises 13 residues. Written as DNA, the CDR3 is TGTGCCAGCAGCCCGTTCTCCGGAAACACCATATATTTT. Translation: CASSPFSGNTIYF.

In this sample, this clonotype turned up a few times. The chain uses TRBV12-3 or TRBV12-4 and TRBJ2-7; the match to TRBD2 covers 7 bases. With V trimmed by 6 bases and J by 2 bases, 16 bases remained unmatched. The CDR3 is 17 amino acids. The CDR3 reads CASSHNIGASGTYEQYF. The DNA of the CDR3 is TGTGCCAGCAGCCATAATATAGGGGCTAGCGGAACCTACGAGCAGTACTTC.

The gene calls are TRBV5-4 and TRBJ2-3, with D tentatively TRBD2 (5 bases). This CDR3 has 18 residues. Germline loops: CDR1 SGHNT, CDR2 YYREEE (reference sequence). V shed 1 base and J shed 2 bases, with 20 bases lying between them. The CDR3 bases are TGTGCCAGCAGCTTGCAAAAGGTTTCTAGCCCCCCCACAGATACGCAGTATTTT. This translates into CASSLQKVSSPPTDTQYF.

This clonotype was seen more than once but under ten times. DNA of the CDR3: TGCGCCAGCAGCTCTCTCGGGTCCAGGTCTGAGACCCAGTACTTC. This encodes CASSSLGSRSETQYF. The V call is TRBV5-1, the J call TRBJ2-5; D is unclear. V was clipped by 3 bases and J by 5 bases, with 17 bases between them. This CDR3 is built from 15 residues. Germline V CDR1 and CDR2: SGHRS, YFSETQ.

This clonotype has at least ten counts. The chain uses TRBV12-3 or TRBV12-4 and TRBJ2-5; a weak D match, TRBD2 (5 bases). The ends were cut back, 10 bases at V and 4 bases at J, with 16 bases in the middle. The CDR3 runs 13 residues. The CDR3 sequence is CATVAGDGETQYF. In DNA, the CDR3 is TGTGCCACCGTCGCGGGCGACGGAGAGACCCAGTACTTC.

This clonotype showed up many times. The V and J genes are TRBV29-1 and TRBJ2-3; 11 positions agree with TRBD2. From germline, CDR1 is SQVTM and CDR2 ANQGSEA. V was pared by 7 bases and J by 4 bases, with 4 bases of the junction left unmatched. The CDR3 runs to 13 residues. The CDR3 protein is CSAIAGGPDTQYF. DNA of the CDR3: TGCAGCGCGATAGCGGGAGGGCCAGATACGCAGTATTTT.

The chain combines TRBV29-1 with TRBJ2-7, with TRBD1 identical over 7 bases. Germline CDR1 reads SQVTM; CDR2 reads ANQGSEA. Trimming cost V 3 bases and J 7 bases; bases outside gene matches: 12. The CDR3 has 14 amino acids. CDR3 in amino acids: CSVESLTGKWEQYF. CDR3 DNA: TGCAGCGTTGAGAGTTTGACAGGGAAGTGGGAGCAGTACTTC.

The genes are TRBV4-1 and TRBJ2-7; D possibly corresponds to TRBD1 (5 bases). The CDR3 consists of 14 residues. Deletions cut 0 bases from V and 3 bases from J, with 9 bases between. CDR1 is MGHRA and CDR2 is YSYEKL in the germline V gene. CDR3 DNA sequence: TGCGCCAGCAGCCAAGACAGGGTAAGCTACGAGCAGTACTTC. Its protein is CASSQDRVSYEQYF.

The V and J genes are TRBV7-9 and TRBJ2-3, with 9 nucleotides matching TRBD2. CDR1 is SEHNR, CDR2 FQNEAQ, per germline (reference sequence). V was clipped by 7 bases and J by 2 bases; unmatched bases: 10. The CDR3 sequence is 16 residues long. This CDR3 reads CASKLYGGRDTDTQYF. In DNA form, the CDR3 reads TGTGCCAGCAAGCTTTACGGCGGGAGGGACACAGATACGCAGTATTTT.

The sample holds a few counts of this clonotype. CDR3 sequence (DNA): TGCAGTGCTAGAGATCTTGCGGGACTTCCTTCCTACGAGCAGTACTTC. Its protein is CSARDLAGLPSYEQYF. The chain links TRBV20-1 to TRBJ2-7; weak D call: TRBD2 (6 bases). The V end was cut by 0 bases, the J end by 1 base, with 16 bases between. Germline V gives CDR1 DFQATT, CDR2 SNEGSKA (reference sequence). The CDR3 has 16 residues.

The chain has TRBV6-1 and TRBJ1-2; D call uncertain. The V end lost 4 bases, the J end lost 4 bases, and 10 bases lay between the germline ends. CDR1 is MNHNS, CDR2 SASEGT, per germline. The CDR3 is 13 amino acids. The CDR3: CASSAGPLYGYTF. CDR3 DNA sequence: TGTGCCAGCAGTGCCGGGCCCCTCTATGGCTACACCTTC.

The rearrangement links TRBV20-1 to TRBJ2-3, with D uncertain. The CDR3 contains 9 residues. Trimming left V 0 bases short and J 15 bases short, with 7 bases between. Per germline, CDR1 DFQATT and CDR2 SNEGSKA (reference sequence). The CDR3: CSARDPQYF. CDR3 nucleotides: TGCAGTGCTAGAGACCCCCAATATTTT.

A few counts support this clonotype. The chain couples TRBV2 to TRBJ2-1, with D tentatively TRBD2 (5 bases). The CDR3 is 13 residues long. CDR1 is SNHLY, CDR2 FYNNEI, per germline. With 9 bases removed from V and 4 bases from J, the gap between germline ends came to 13 bases. The CDR3 region is CARSGSGYNEQFF. CDR3 in DNA: TGTGCCAGATCGGGAAGTGGGTACAATGAGCAGTTCTTC.

This clonotype has a count of ten or more. The J gene is TRBJ2-7, the V gene TRBV7-9; 10 bases line up with TRBD1. V dropped 3 bases and J dropped 3; count of bases not matched to a gene: 5. Germline assignment: CDR1 SEHNR and CDR2 FQNEAQ (reference sequence). The CDR3 length is 15 residues. CDR3 coding DNA: TGTGCCAGCAGCTTGGGACAGGGGCCCTACTACGAGCAGTACTTC. This encodes CASSLGQGPYYEQYF.